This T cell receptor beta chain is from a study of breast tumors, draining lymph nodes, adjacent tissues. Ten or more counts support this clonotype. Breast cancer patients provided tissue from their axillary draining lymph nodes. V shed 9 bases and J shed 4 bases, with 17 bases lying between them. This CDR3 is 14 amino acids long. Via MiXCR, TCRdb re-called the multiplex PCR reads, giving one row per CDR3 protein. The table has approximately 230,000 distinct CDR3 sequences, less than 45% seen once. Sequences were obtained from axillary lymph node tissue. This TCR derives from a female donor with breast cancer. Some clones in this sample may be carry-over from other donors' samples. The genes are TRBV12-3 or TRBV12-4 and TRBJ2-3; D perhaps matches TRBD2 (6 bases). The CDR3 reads CASSLRRGADTQYF. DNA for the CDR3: TGTGCCAGTAGCTTACGGAGGGGTGCAGATACGCAGTATTTT.